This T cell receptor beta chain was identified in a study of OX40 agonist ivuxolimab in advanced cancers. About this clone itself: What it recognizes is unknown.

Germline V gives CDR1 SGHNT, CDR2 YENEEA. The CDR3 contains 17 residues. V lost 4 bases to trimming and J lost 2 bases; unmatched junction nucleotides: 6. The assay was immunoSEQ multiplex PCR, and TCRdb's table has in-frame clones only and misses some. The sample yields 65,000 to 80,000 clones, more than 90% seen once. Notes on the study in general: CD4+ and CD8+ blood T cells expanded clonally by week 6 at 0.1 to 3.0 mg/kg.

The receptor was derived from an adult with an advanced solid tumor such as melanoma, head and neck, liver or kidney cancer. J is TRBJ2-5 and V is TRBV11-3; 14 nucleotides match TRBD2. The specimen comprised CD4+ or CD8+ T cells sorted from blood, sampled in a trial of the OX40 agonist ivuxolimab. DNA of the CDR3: TGTGCCAGCAGCTCGGGACTAGCGGGAGTTGGTCAAGAGACCCAGTACTTC. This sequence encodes CASSSGLAGVGQETQYF.